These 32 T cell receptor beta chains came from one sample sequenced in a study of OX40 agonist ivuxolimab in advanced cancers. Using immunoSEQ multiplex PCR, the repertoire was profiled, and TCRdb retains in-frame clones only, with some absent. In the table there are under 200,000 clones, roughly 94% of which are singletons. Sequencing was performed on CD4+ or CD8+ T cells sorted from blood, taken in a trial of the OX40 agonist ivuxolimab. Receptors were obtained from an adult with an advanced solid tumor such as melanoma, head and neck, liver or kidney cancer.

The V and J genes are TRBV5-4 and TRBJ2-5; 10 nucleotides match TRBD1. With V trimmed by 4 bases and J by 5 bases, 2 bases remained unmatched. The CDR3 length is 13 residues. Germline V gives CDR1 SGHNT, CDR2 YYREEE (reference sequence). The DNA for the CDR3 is TGTGCCAGCAGCCGGACAGGGGGGGAGACCCAGTACTTC. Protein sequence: CASSRTGGETQYF.

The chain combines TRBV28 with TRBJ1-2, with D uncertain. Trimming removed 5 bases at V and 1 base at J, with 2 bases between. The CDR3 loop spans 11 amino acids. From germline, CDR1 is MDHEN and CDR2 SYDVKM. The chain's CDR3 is CASSGNYGYTF. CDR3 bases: TGTGCCAGCAGTGGTAACTATGGCTACACCTTC.

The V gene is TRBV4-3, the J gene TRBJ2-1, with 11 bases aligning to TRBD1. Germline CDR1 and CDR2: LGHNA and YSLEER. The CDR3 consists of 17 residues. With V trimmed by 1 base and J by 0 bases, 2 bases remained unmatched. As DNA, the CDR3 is TGCGCCAGCAGCCAAGTGGGGACAGGGGGCTCCTACAATGAGCAGTTCTTC. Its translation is CASSQVGTGGSYNEQFF.

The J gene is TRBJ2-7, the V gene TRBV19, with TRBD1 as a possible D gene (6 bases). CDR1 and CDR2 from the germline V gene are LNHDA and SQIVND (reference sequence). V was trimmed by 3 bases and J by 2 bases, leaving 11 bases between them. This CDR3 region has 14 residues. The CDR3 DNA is TGTGCCAGTAGTATCGCGCAGGGGACCTACGAGCAGTACTTC. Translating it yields CASSIAQGTYEQYF. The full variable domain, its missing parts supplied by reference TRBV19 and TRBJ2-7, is DGGITQSPKYLFRKEGQNVTLSCEQNLNHDAMYWYRQDPGQGLRLIYYSQIVNDFQKGDIAEGYSVSREKKESFPLTVTSAQKNPTAFYLCASSIAQGTYEQYFGPGTRLTVT.

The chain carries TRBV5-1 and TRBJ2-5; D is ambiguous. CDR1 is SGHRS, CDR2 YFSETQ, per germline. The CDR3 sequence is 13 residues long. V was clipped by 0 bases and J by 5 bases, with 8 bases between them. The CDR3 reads CASSLDRRETQYF. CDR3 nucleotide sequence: TGCGCCAGCAGCTTGGATCGGCGGGAGACCCAGTACTTC. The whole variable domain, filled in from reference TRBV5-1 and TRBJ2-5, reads KAGVTQTPRYLIKTRGQQVTLSCSPISGHRSVSWYQQTPGQGLQFLFEYFSETQRNKGNFPGRFSGRQFSNSRSEMNVSTLELGDSALYLCASSLDRRETQYFGPGTRLLVL.

CDR3 in DNA: TGCGCCAGCAGCCAAGACACCCAGGGCGGCTGGGGAACTAATGAAAAACTGTTTTTT. Translation gives CASSQDTQGGWGTNEKLFF. The chain combines TRBV4-1 with TRBJ1-4, with D tentatively TRBD1 (5 bases). V was pared by 0 bases and J by 1 base, with 18 bases between. Germline lookup yields CDR1 MGHRA and CDR2 YSYEKL. The CDR3 length is 19 residues.

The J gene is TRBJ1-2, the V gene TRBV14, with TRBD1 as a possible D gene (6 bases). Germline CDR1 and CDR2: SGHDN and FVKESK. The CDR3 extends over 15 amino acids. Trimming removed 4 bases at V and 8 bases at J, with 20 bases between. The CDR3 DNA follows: TGTGCCAGCAGCCCAATAAACTCAGCAGGGGAAGGCTACACCTTC. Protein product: CASSPINSAGEGYTF.

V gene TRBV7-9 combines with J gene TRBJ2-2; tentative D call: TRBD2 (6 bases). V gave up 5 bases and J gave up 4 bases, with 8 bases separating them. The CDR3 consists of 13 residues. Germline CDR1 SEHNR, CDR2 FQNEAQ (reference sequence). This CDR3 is CASSPGGTGELFF. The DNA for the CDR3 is TGTGCCAGCAGCCCCGGGGGCACCGGGGAGCTGTTTTTT.

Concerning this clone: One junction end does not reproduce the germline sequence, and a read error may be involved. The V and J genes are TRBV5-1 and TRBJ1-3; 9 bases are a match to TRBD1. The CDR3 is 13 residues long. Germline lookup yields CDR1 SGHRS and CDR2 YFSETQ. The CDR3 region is CASTGTGRKVSHF. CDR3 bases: TGCGCCAGCACCGGGACAGGGAGAAAGGTTTCACATTTT. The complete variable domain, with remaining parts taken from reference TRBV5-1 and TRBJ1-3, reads KAGVTQTPRYLIKTRGQQVTLSCSPISGHRSVSWYQQTPGQGLQFLFEYFSETQRNKGNFPGRFSGRQFSNSRSEMNVSTLELGDSALYLCASTGTGRKVSHFGEGSWLTVV.

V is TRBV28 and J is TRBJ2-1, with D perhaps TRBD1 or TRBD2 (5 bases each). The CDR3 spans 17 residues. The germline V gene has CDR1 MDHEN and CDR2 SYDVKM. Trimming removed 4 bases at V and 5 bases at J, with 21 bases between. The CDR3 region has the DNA TGTGCCAGCAGTTCCGCCGCGGCCCGGGGACCTAACAATGAGCAGTTCTTC. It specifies CASSSAAARGPNNEQFF.

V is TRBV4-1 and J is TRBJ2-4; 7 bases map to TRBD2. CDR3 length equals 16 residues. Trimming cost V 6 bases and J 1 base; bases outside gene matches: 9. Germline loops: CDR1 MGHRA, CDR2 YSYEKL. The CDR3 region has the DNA TGCGCCAGCAGACCAACTAGCGTGTCTGCCAAAAACATTCAGTACTTC. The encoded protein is CASRPTSVSAKNIQYF.

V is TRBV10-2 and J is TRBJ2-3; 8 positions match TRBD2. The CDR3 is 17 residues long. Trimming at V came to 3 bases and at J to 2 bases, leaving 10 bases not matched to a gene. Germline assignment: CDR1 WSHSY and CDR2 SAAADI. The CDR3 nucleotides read TGCGCCAGCAGTGACCCTCGGGGGGGCCAATTCACAGATACGCAGTATTTT. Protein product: CASSDPRGGQFTDTQYF.

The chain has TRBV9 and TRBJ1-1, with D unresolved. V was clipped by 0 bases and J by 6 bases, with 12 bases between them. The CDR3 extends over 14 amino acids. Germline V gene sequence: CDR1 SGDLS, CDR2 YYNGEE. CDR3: CASSVALRGPEAFF. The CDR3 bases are TGTGCCAGCAGCGTAGCTCTCCGCGGACCTGAAGCTTTCTTT.

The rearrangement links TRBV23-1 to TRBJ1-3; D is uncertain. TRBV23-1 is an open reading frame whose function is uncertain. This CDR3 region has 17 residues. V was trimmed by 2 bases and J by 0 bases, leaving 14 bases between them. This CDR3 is CASSQARNSFSGNTIYF. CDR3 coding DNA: TGCGCCAGCAGTCAAGCTCGAAACAGCTTCTCTGGAAACACCATATATTTT.

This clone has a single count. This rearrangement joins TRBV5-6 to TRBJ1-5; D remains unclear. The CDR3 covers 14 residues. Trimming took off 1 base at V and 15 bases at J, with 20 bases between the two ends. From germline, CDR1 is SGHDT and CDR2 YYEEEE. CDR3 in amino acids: CASSLLASGGKGHF. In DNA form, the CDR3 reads TGTGCCAGCAGCTTGTTGGCGTCCGGCGGTAAAGGGCATTTT.

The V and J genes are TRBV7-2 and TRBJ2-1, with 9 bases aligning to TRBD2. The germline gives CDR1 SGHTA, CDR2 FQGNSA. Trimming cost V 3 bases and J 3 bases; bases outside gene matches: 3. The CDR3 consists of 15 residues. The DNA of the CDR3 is TGTGCCAGCAGCTTGGTACTAGCGGGCTACAATGAGCAGTTCTTC. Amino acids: CASSLVLAGYNEQFF.

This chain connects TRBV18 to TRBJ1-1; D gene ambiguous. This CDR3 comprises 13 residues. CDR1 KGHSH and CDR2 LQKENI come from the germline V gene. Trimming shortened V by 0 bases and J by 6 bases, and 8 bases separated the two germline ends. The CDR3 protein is CASSPPARAEAFF. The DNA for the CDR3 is TGTGCCAGCTCACCACCGGCCCGGGCTGAAGCTTTCTTT.

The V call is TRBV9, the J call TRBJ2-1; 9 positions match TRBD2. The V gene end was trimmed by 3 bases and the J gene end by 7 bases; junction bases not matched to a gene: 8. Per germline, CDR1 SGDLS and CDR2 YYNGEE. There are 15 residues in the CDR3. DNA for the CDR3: TGTGCCAGCAGCGCCAGACTAGCGGAGGGTAATGAGCAGTTCTTC. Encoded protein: CASSARLAEGNEQFF.

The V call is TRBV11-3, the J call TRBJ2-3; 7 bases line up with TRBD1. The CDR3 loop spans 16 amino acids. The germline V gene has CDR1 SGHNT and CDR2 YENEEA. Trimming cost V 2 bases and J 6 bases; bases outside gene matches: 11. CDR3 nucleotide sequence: TGTGCCAGCAGCTTATTAGTAGGGGGCCGCAGGGATACGCAGTATTTT. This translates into CASSLLVGGRRDTQYF.

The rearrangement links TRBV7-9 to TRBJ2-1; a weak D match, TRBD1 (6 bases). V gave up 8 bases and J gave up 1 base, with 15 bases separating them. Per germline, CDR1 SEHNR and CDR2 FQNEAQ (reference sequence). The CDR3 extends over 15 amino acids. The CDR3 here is CASASRTGSYNEQFF. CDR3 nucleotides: TGTGCCAGCGCCTCGCGTACAGGGTCCTACAATGAGCAGTTCTTC. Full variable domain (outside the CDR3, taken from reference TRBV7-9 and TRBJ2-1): DTGVSQNPRHKITKRGQNVTFRCDPISEHNRLYWYRQTLGQGPEFLTYFQNEAQLEKSRLLSDRFSAERPKGSFSTLEIQRTEQGDSAMYLCASASRTGSYNEQFFGPGTRLTVL.

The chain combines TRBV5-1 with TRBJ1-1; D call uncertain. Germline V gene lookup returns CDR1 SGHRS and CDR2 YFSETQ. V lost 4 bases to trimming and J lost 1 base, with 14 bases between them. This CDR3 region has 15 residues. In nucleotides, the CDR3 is TGCGCCAGCAGCCGGGTCCCCATTCCGAACACTGAAGCTTTCTTT. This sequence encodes CASSRVPIPNTEAFF.

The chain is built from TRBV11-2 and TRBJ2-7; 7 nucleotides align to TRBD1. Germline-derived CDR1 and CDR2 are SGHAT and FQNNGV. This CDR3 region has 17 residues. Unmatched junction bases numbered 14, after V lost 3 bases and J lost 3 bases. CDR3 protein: CASSLIPPGQRYYEQYF. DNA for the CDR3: TGTGCCAGCAGCTTGATACCCCCGGGACAGCGATACTACGAGCAGTACTTC.

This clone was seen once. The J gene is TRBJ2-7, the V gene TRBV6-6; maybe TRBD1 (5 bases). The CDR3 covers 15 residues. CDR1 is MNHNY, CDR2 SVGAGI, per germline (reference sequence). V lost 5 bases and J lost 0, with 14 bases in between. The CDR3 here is CASSRAATDSYEQYF. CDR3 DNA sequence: TGTGCCAGCAGTCGAGCCGCGACAGACTCCTACGAGCAGTACTTC.

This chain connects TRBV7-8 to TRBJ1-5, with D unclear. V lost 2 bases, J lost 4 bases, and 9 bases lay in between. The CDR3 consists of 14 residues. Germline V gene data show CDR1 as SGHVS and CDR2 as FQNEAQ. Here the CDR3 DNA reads TGTGCCAGCAGCTTAAATATGGGGAATCAGCCCCAGCATTTT. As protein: CASSLNMGNQPQHF.

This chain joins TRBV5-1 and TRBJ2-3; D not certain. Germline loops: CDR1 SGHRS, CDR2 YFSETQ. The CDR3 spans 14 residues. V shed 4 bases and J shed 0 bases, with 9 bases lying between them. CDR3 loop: CASSPSSSTDTQYF. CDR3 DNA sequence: TGCGCCAGCAGCCCCAGTTCTAGCACAGATACGCAGTATTTT. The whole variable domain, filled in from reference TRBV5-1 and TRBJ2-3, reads KAGVTQTPRYLIKTRGQQVTLSCSPISGHRSVSWYQQTPGQGLQFLFEYFSETQRNKGNFPGRFSGRQFSNSRSEMNVSTLELGDSALYLCASSPSSSTDTQYFGPGTRLTVL.

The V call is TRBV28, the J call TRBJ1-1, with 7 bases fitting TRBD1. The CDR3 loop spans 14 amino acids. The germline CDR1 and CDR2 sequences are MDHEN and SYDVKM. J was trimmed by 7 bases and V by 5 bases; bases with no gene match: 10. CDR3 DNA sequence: TGTGCCAGCAGTCTATCCACCCGGGACAGTGAAGCTTTCTTT. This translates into CASSLSTRDSEAFF. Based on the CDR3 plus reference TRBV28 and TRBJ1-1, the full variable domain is DVKVTQSSRYLVKRTGEKVFLECVQDMDHENMFWYRQDPGLGLRLIYFSYDVKMKEKGDIPEGYSVSREKKERFSLILESASTNQTSMYLCASSLSTRDSEAFFGQGTRLTVV.

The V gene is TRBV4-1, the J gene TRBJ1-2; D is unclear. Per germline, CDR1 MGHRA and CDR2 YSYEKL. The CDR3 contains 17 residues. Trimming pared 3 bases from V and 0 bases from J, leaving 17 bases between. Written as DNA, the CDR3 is TGCGCCAGCAGCCAGGGCTTCAATTCCGCCACTAACTATGGCTACACCTTC. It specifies CASSQGFNSATNYGYTF.

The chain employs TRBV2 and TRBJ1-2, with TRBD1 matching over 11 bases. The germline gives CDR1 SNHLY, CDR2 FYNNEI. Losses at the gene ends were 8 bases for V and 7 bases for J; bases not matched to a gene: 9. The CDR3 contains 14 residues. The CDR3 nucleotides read TGTGCCAGCTGTGGTAGAGGACAGGGGGCTGGCTACACCTTC. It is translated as CASCGRGQGAGYTF.

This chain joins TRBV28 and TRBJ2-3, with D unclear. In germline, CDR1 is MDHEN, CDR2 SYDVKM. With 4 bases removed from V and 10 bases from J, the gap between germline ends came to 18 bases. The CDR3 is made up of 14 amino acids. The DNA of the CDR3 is TGTGCCAGCAGTTCCAAGAGAAACCAGAACTCGCAGTATTTT. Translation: CASSSKRNQNSQYF. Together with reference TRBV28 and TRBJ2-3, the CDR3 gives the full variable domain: DVKVTQSSRYLVKRTGEKVFLECVQDMDHENMFWYRQDPGLGLRLIYFSYDVKMKEKGDIPEGYSVSREKKERFSLILESASTNQTSMYLCASSSKRNQNSQYFGPGTRLTVL.

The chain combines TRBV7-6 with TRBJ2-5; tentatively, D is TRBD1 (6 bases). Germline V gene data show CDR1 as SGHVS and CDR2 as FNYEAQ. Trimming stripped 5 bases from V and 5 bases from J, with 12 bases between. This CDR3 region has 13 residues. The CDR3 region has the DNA TGTGCCAGCAGCCCAGGGGCTTGGGAGACCCAGTACTTC. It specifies CASSPGAWETQYF.

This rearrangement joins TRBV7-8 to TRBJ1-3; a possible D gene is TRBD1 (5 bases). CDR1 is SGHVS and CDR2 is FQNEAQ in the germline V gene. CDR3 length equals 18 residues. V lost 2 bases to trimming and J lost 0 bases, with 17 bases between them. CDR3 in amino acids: CASSLRRVGTDSGNTIYF. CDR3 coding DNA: TGTGCCAGCAGCTTACGACGGGTTGGGACTGACTCTGGAAACACCATATATTTT.

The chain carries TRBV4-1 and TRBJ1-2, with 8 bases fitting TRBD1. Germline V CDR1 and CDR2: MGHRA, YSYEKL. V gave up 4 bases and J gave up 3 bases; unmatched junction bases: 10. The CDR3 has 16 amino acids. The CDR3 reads CASSPEDRVRDYGYTF. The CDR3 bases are TGCGCCAGCAGCCCAGAGGACAGGGTCCGTGACTATGGCTACACCTTC.